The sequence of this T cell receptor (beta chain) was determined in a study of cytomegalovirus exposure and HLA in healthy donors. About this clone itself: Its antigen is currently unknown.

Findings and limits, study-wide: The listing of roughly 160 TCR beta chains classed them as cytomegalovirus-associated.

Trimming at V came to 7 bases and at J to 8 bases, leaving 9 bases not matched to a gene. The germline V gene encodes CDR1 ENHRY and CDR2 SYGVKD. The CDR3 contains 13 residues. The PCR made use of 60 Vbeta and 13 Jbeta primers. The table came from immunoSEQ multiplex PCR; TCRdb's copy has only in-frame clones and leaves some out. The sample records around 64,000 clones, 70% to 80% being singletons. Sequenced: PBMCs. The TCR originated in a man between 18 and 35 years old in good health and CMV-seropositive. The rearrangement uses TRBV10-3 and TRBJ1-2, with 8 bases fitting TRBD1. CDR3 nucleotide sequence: TGTGCCATCAAGGCAGGACAGGGAGACGGCTACACCTTC. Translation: CAIKAGQGDGYTF.